The clone carrying this TCR beta chain was seen a handful of times. These data come from a study of blood T cells in healthy people across ages. Through a sample-barcoded 5' primer and a J-beta primer mix, a second PCR was run for roughly 7 to 11 cycles. TCRdb itself ran the 5' RACE reads through MiXCR, one entry per CDR3 protein. The table includes some 1.1 million distinct CDR3 sequences, around two fifths detected once. The sequenced sample consisted of blood. The sequence derives from a young man in good health.

The CDR3 sequence is CSVEARGDNSPLHF. CDR3 in DNA: TGCAGTGTTGAAGCCCGGGGCGATAATTCACCCCTCCACTTT. The chain links TRBV20-1 to TRBJ1-6; tentative D call: TRBD1 (5 bases). Trimming stripped 7 bases from V and 5 bases from J, with 15 bases between. The CDR3 totals 14 residues. The V gene's germline CDR1 is DFQATT and CDR2 SNEGSKA (reference sequence).